The 21 T cell receptor beta chains given below trace back to one sample, sequenced in a study of blood T cell repertoires in COVID-19. The data were produced by immunoSEQ multiplex PCR, yet TCRdb's version contains in-frame clones alone and is incomplete. The repertoire has roughly 100,000 clones, roughly two thirds of them found once; the top ten carry 0.8% to 1%. Source material: peripheral blood. The receptors shown here come from a human donor with acute or convalescent COVID-19. The donor label of this sample is uncertain.

There are a few counts of this clone. The V and J genes are TRBV29-1 and TRBJ1-4, with TRBD1 identical over 8 bases. CDR1 and CDR2 (germline): SQVTM, ANQGSEA. Trimming removed 6 bases from V and 8 bases from J; junction bases left unmatched: 5. The CDR3 runs to 12 residues. The CDR3 DNA reads TGCAGCGTCCGACAGGGGAGAGAAAAACTGTTTTTT. Protein: CSVRQGREKLFF.

This chain joins TRBV5-4 and TRBJ1-1; possible D gene TRBD1, 5 bases. CDR3 length: 15 amino acids. Trimming removed 4 bases from V and 4 bases from J, with 17 bases in between. Germline V gives CDR1 SGHNT, CDR2 YYREEE (reference sequence). CDR3 sequence: CASSPTTGGFTEAFF. The CDR3 nucleotides are TGTGCCAGCAGCCCTACCACAGGTGGCTTCACTGAAGCTTTCTTT.

This clone has just one count. J is TRBJ1-1 and V is TRBV29-1, with D perhaps matching TRBD1 (6 bases). V was shortened by 7 bases and J by 3 bases, with 15 bases between the two germline ends. The CDR3 sequence is 13 residues long. Per the germline V gene, CDR1 is SQVTM and CDR2 is ANQGSEA. The CDR3 sequence is CSAGGGADTEAFF. CDR3 DNA sequence: TGCAGCGCCGGTGGGGGGGCTGACACTGAAGCTTTCTTT.

This clone was counted once. The V and J genes are TRBV5-1 and TRBJ2-2, with D possibly matching TRBD2 (6 bases). The CDR3 is 12 residues long. V shed 3 bases and J shed 11 bases, with 11 bases lying between them. Per the germline V gene, CDR1 is SGHRS and CDR2 is YFSETQ. The CDR3 DNA sequence: TGCGCCAGCAGCTGGAGGGGTAGTGAGCTGTTTTTT. The encoded protein is CASSWRGSELFF.

This clone showed up just a few times. The chain carries TRBV2 and TRBJ1-5; TRBD1 is a possible D gene (6 bases). Germline CDR1 and CDR2: SNHLY and FYNNEI. V was clipped by 4 bases and J by 7 bases, with 11 bases between them. The CDR3 sequence is 13 residues long. The CDR3 coding sequence is TGTGCCAGCAGTGGGGGGCTAGGGCAGCCCCAGCATTTT. Translation: CASSGGLGQPQHF.

The J gene is TRBJ2-7, the V gene TRBV6-7, with a tentative D call TRBD1 (5 bases). TRBV6-7 is an open reading frame, and its role is uncertain. V lost 6 bases and J 6 bases, leaving 15 bases between the germline ends. CDR3 length: 13 amino acids. The CDR3 region has the DNA TGTGCCAGCAGCAGGCAGGGTGATGTCGAGCAGTACGTC. Its translation: CASSRQGDVEQYV.

The chain has TRBV5-8 and TRBJ1-1; D gene unclear. Germline V gene lookup returns CDR1 SGHTS and CDR2 YDEGEE. The V end was cut by 4 bases, the J end by 6 bases, with 16 bases between. CDR3 length equals 14 residues. The CDR3 nucleotides read TGTGCCAGCAGCGCGGCACGGGAAGGCGCTGAAGCTTTCTTT. Protein product: CASSAAREGAEAFF.

The genes are TRBV18 and TRBJ2-6, with 7 bases fitting TRBD1. From germline, CDR1 is KGHSH and CDR2 LQKENI. J was trimmed by 2 bases and V by 3 bases; bases with no gene match: 7. This CDR3 contains 17 residues. CDR3 bases: TGTGCCAGCTCACCGGCCTCCGACAGGGCTGGGGCCAACGTCCTGACTTTC. It yields the protein CASSPASDRAGANVLTF.

The genes are TRBV7-6 and TRBJ2-2, with D unresolved. Deletions cut 5 bases from V and 0 bases from J, with 10 bases between. There are 15 residues in the CDR3. Per germline, CDR1 SGHVS and CDR2 FNYEAQ. CDR3 bases: TGTGCCAGCAGCCCTGCCGTAGCGAACACCGGGGAGCTGTTTTTT. It specifies CASSPAVANTGELFF.

The chain links TRBV12-3 or TRBV12-4 to TRBJ1-6, with 8 bases lining up with TRBD1. The CDR3 is 12 amino acids. The ends lost 6 bases at V and 9 bases at J; junction bases unmatched: 1. CDR3 sequence reads: CASRDRVSPLHF. The CDR3 DNA is TGTGCCAGCAGGGACAGGGTTTCACCCCTCCACTTT.

The rearrangement uses TRBV30 and TRBJ1-5; tentative D call: TRBD1 (5 bases). Germline V CDR1 and CDR2: GTSNPN, SVGIG (reference sequence). CDR3 length equals 13 residues. V was pared by 1 base and J by 6 bases, with 10 bases between. The CDR3 coding sequence is TGTGCCTGGAGTGAGGGGTACGGTCAGCCCCAGCATTTT. The encoded protein is CAWSEGYGQPQHF. Together with reference TRBV30 and TRBJ1-5, the CDR3 gives the full variable domain: SQTIHQWPATLVQPVGSPLSLECTVEGTSNPNLYWYRQAAGRGLQLLFYSVGIGQISSEVPQNLSASRPQDRQFILSSKKLLLSDSGFYLCAWSEGYGQPQHFGDGTRLSIL.

The V gene is TRBV7-9, the J gene TRBJ1-2; no clear D. The CDR3 contains 13 residues. The V end was cut by 8 bases, the J end by 6 bases, with 16 bases between. Germline V gives CDR1 SEHNR, CDR2 FQNEAQ (reference sequence). The CDR3 is CASGRGPIDGYTF. The CDR3 DNA reads as TGTGCCAGCGGACGGGGTCCTATTGATGGCTACACCTTC. Complete variable domain (other parts from reference TRBV7-9 and TRBJ1-2): DTGVSQNPRHKITKRGQNVTFRCDPISEHNRLYWYRQTLGQGPEFLTYFQNEAQLEKSRLLSDRFSAERPKGSFSTLEIQRTEQGDSAMYLCASGRGPIDGYTFGSGTRLTVV.

The chain has TRBV5-1 and TRBJ2-5; no clear D gene. Germline CDR1 and CDR2: SGHRS and YFSETQ. The CDR3 covers 12 residues. V was trimmed by 3 bases and J by 5 bases, leaving 8 bases between them. This CDR3 reads CASSSPSETQYF. The DNA for the CDR3 is TGCGCCAGCAGCTCGCCCAGTGAGACCCAGTACTTC.

The chain carries TRBV18 and TRBJ2-1; TRBD1 agrees at 8 bases. In germline, CDR1 is KGHSH, CDR2 LQKENI. The V gene end was trimmed by 6 bases and the J gene end by 10 bases; junction bases not matched to a gene: 8. The length of the CDR3 is 13 residues. The CDR3 bases are TGTGCCAGCTCGGAGGACAGGGTTGGGGAGCAGTTCTTC. It is translated as CASSEDRVGEQFF.

In nucleotides, the CDR3 is TGTGCCAGCAGTTCCCAGCAGGACGGGGAGCTGTTTTTT. It codes for CASSSQQDGELFF. The V and J genes are TRBV28 and TRBJ2-2, with D uncertain. Trimming pared 4 bases from V and 7 bases from J, leaving 10 bases between. This CDR3 has 13 amino acids. Germline V gene lookup returns CDR1 MDHEN and CDR2 SYDVKM.

This rearrangement joins TRBV6-5 to TRBJ2-4; 9 bases map to TRBD1. V trimming: 4 bases; J trimming: 7 bases; junction bases outside the gene matches: 8. Germline V CDR1 and CDR2: MNHEY, SVGAGI. CDR3 length equals 15 residues. CDR3 region: CASSFSGTGSNIQYF. The CDR3 DNA reads TGTGCCAGCAGTTTCTCCGGGACAGGGAGCAACATTCAGTACTTC.

This clone has only a few counts. This rearrangement joins TRBV6-5 to TRBJ1-1; D gene unclear. This CDR3 spans 14 amino acids. Germline CDR1 is MNHEY and CDR2 is SVGAGI. Trimming removed 5 bases at V and 0 bases at J, with 10 bases between. This CDR3 reads CASSRRQVNTEAFF. Here the CDR3 DNA reads TGTGCCAGCAGTAGACGACAAGTGAACACTGAAGCTTTCTTT.

This clone was picked up a small number of times. V and J are TRBV29-1 and TRBJ2-1; 14 nucleotides match TRBD2. J gave up 6 bases and V 7 bases, and 5 bases lay outside the gene matches. In germline, CDR1 is SQVTM, CDR2 ANQGSEA. CDR3 length equals 14 residues. CDR3 in DNA: TGCAGCGCAGGGACTAGCGGGGGTGTCAATGAGCAGTTCTTC. This sequence encodes CSAGTSGGVNEQFF.

The gene calls are TRBV13 and TRBJ1-1; D might be TRBD1 (5 bases). This CDR3 spans 14 amino acids. CDR1 is PRHDT and CDR2 is FYEKMQ in the germline V gene (reference sequence). V shed 3 bases and J shed 4 bases, with 12 bases lying between them. Here the CDR3 DNA reads TGTGCCAGCAGCTTTTCTATGGGGGGCACTGAAGCTTTCTTT. This codes for CASSFSMGGTEAFF.

A few counts support this clone. The rearrangement links TRBV7-9 to TRBJ1-3; TRBD1 matches at 7 bases. The CDR3 has 17 residues. V trimming: 1 base; J trimming: 2 bases; junction bases outside the gene matches: 8. The V gene's germline CDR1 is SEHNR and CDR2 FQNEAQ (reference sequence). CDR3 protein: CASSLDLGRGTGNTIYF. The CDR3 region has the DNA TGTGCCAGCAGCTTAGATCTTGGCAGGGGGACTGGAAACACCATATATTTT.

The chain has TRBV3-1 (or the pseudogene TRBV3-2) and TRBJ1-5; 12 bases line up with TRBD1. V gave up 4 bases and J gave up 4 bases; unmatched junction bases: 8. Germline V gene data show CDR1 as LGHDT and CDR2 as YNNKEL (reference sequence). The CDR3 has 17 residues. The DNA for the CDR3 is TGTGCCAGCAGCCCAGGGACAGGGGGCCCTCGGAATCAGCCCCAGCATTTT. This translates into CASSPGTGGPRNQPQHF.